This T cell receptor beta chain was identified during a study of T cells in localized non-small cell lung cancer. To note about this clone: Its antigen is not identified.

General study points: A higher density of T cells in blood coincided with extended overall survival. The tumor had only one region sequenced, so heterogeneity remains possible.

TCRdb's table, derived via immunoSEQ multiplex PCR, lists solely in-frame clones and lacks some. The table records some 66,000 clones, approximately 85% of them present only once. Trimming took 1 base from V and 2 from J, leaving 9 bases between them. Germline lookup yields CDR1 SGHDT and CDR2 YYEEEE. There are 14 residues in the CDR3. The genes are TRBV5-6 and TRBJ1-2, with a tentative D call TRBD1 (5 bases). This sample comprised peripheral blood, obtained before any cancer treatment. The sequence was obtained from a female donor of 60 years or more with stage I lung adenocarcinoma. CDR3 nucleotides: TGTGCCAGCAGCTTGCCAGGGAACAACTATGGCTACACCTTC. Amino acid sequence: CASSLPGNNYGYTF.